This T cell receptor beta chain was sequenced during a study of blood T cell repertoires in COVID-19. The CDR3 sequence is 15 residues long. The ends lost 6 bases at V and 4 bases at J; junction bases unmatched: 7. Germline CDR1 is SEHNR and CDR2 is FQNEAQ (reference sequence). Libraries were prepared by immunoSEQ multiplex PCR; TCRdb keeps only in-frame clonotypes and omits some of them. The table lists 130,000 to 150,000 clones, 70% to 90% of them singletons, with 2.5% to 3% in the top ten. The sequence was collected from a woman in her thirties or forties with active or convalescent COVID-19. Sequenced sample: peripheral blood. V gene TRBV7-9 combines with J gene TRBJ2-5, with 11 bases lining up with TRBD2. The CDR3 sequence: CASRRSGGAGETQYF. The CDR3 DNA is TGTGCCAGCAGACGTAGCGGGGGGGCCGGAGAGACCCAGTACTTC.